This paragraph covers one T cell receptor (beta chain) sequence. The J segment lost 5 bases and the V segment lost 4 bases, leaving 8 bases of the junction unmatched. The CDR3 has 14 amino acids. Germline lookup yields CDR1 SGDLS and CDR2 YYNGEE. The authors' total RNA extraction used unfractionated whole blood. These data come from a study of human T cells and chemical hapten exposure. The study's library attached unique molecular identifiers to single cDNA molecules. In the original workflow: Over 95,000 TCRs per sample was the median, with a range of about 23,224 to 750,000. TCRdb used MiXCR to reprocess the 5' RACE reads, holding one entry per CDR3 protein. These V and J calls originate from TCRdb's pipeline instead of the authors' own analysis. The sample holds about 140,000 distinct CDR3 sequences; 4.1% are singletons and the top ten take roughly 1.4%.

The V gene is TRBV9, the J gene TRBJ2-5, with 7 bases lining up with TRBD1. The source of this sequence is a female donor in good health. The chain's CDR3 is CASSIATGTETQYF. CDR3 sequence (DNA): TGTGCCAGCAGCATCGCGACAGGGACGGAGACCCAGTACTTC.